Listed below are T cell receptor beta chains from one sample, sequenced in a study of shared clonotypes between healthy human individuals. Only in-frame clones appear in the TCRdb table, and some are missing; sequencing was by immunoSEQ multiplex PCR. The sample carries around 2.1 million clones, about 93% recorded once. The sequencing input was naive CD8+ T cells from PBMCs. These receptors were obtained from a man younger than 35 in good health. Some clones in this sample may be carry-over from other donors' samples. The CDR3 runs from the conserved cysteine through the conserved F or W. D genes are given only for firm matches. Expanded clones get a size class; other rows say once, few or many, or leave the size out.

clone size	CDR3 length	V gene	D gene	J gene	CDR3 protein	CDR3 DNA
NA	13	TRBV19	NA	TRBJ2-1	CASSREGHNEQFF	TGTGCCAGTAGTAGAGAGGGGCACAATGAGCAGTTCTTC
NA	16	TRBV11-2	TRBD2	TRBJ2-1	CASRVPVAGGYNEQFF	TGTGCCAGCAGAGTACCGGTAGCGGGAGGATACAATGAGCAGTTCTTC
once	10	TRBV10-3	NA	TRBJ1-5	CATSMLGGHF	TGTGCCACCTCCATGCTAGGGGGGCATTTT
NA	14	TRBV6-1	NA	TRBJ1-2	CASSTVPGGHGYTF	TGTGCCAGCAGTACCGTCCCGGGCGGGCATGGCTACACCTTC
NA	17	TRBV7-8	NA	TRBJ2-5	CASSLVMVGSLQETQYF	TGTGCCAGCAGCTTAGTAATGGTCGGCAGCCTCCAAGAGACCCAGTACTTC
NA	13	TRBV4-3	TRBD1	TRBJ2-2	CASSQSQGAKLFF	TGCGCCAGCAGCCAATCCCAGGGGGCGAAGCTGTTTTTT
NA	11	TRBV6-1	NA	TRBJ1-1	CASIFGAEAFF	TGTGCCAGCATATTTGGCGCTGAAGCTTTCTTT
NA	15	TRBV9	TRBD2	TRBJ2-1	CASSVGSSGIDEQFF	TGTGCCAGCAGCGTAGGTTCTAGCGGGATTGATGAGCAGTTCTTC
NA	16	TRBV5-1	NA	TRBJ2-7	CASSPRSGLSSYEQYF	TGCGCCAGCAGCCCTCGTAGCGGTTTAAGCTCCTACGAGCAGTACTTC
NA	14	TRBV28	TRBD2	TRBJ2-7	CASSPTGGTYEQYF	TGTGCCAGCAGTCCAACGGGAGGTACCTACGAGCAGTACTTC
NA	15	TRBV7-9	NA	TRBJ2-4	CASSPDTGPKNIQYF	TGTGCCAGCAGCCCCGACACAGGGCCCAAAAACATTCAGTACTTC
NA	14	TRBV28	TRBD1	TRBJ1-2	CASSLGRDRDGYTF	TGTGCCAGCAGTTTAGGCCGGGACAGGGATGGCTACACCTTC
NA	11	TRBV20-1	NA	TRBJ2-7	CSASFDWEQYF	TGCAGTGCTAGCTTCGACTGGGAGCAGTACTTC
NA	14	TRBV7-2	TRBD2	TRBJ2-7	CASRGREGPYEQYF	TGTGCCAGCCGTGGGCGGGAGGGCCCCTACGAGCAGTACTTC
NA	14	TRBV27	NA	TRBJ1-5	CASSSGWGNQPQHF	TGTGCCAGCAGTTCTGGGTGGGGCAATCAGCCCCAGCATTTT
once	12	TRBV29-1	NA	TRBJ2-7	CSVISRAHEQYF	TGCAGCGTTATATCCAGGGCCCACGAGCAGTACTTC
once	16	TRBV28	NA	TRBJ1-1	CASSPPGGRLNTEAFF	TGTGCCAGCAGTCCCCCGGGTGGGCGGTTGAACACTGAAGCTTTCTTT
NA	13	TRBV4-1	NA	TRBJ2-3	CASSQEDWEAQYF	TGCGCCAGCAGCCAAGAGGACTGGGAGGCGCAGTATTTT
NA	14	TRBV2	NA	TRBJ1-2	CASSEAPIDYGYTF	TGTGCCAGCAGTGAAGCGCCGATAGACTATGGCTACACCTTC
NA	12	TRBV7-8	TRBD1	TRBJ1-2	CASDRAGDGYTF	TGTGCCTCGGACAGGGCGGGGGATGGCTACACCTTC
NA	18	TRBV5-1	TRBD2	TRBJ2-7	CASSLELAGVPRPYEQYF	TGCGCCAGCAGCTTGGAACTAGCGGGAGTTCCACGCCCCTACGAGCAGTACTTC
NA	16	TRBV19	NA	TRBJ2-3	CASSMGVGISTDTQYF	TGTGCCAGTAGTATGGGGGTTGGTATAAGCACAGATACGCAGTATTTT
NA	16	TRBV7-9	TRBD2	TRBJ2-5	CASSGGLAGLQETQYF	TGTGCCAGCAGTGGGGGACTAGCGGGACTCCAAGAGACCCAGTACTTC
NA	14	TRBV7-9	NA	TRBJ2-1	CASSFGWTENEQFF	TGTGCCAGCAGCTTCGGGTGGACGGAAAATGAGCAGTTCTTC
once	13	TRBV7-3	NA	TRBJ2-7	CASSFPGAREQYF	TGTGCCAGCAGCTTCCCGGGGGCGAGGGAGCAGTACTTC
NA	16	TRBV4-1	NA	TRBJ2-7	CASAHGTGTANHEQYF	TGCGCCAGCGCCCATGGTACCGGGACGGCAAACCACGAGCAGTACTTC
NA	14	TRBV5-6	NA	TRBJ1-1	CASSSTLTGPEAFF	TGTGCCAGCAGCTCCACATTAACAGGACCCGAAGCTTTCTTT
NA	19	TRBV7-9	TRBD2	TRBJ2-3	CASSNPPVTSGRSTDTQYF	TGTGCCAGCAGCAATCCTCCCGTGACTAGCGGGAGGAGTACAGATACGCAGTATTTT
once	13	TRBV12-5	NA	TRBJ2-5	CASGLAPGETQYF	TGTGCTAGTGGTTTGGCCCCAGGGGAGACCCAGTACTTC
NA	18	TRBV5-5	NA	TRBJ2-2	CASSLWAGLREATGELFF	TGTGCCAGCAGCTTGTGGGCAGGCCTTAGGGAGGCCACCGGGGAGCTGTTTTTT
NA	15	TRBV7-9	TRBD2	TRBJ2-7	CAILAGGPRGYEQYF	TGTGCCATCTTAGCGGGAGGGCCCCGGGGCTACGAGCAGTACTTC
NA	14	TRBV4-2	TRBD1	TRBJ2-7	CASSPGQGIHEQYF	TGTGCCAGCAGCCCGGGACAGGGGATCCACGAGCAGTACTTC
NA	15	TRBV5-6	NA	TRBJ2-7	CASSLDKGTPYEQYF	TGTGCCAGCAGCTTGGACAAGGGGACACCCTACGAGCAGTACTTC
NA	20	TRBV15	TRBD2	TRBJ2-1	CATSRDWAGVEGSSYNEQFF	TGTGCCACCAGCAGAGATTGGGCGGGGGTAGAGGGGAGCTCCTACAATGAGCAGTTCTTC
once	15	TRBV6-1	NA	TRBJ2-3	CASSEWGLSTDTQYF	TGTGCCAGCAGTGAGTGGGGACTTTCCACAGATACGCAGTATTTT
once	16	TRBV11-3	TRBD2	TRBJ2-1	CASSTQAGVPYNEQFF	TGTGCCAGCAGCACCCAAGCGGGAGTCCCCTACAATGAGCAGTTCTTC
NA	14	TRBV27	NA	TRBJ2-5	CASSLLGQQETQYF	TGTGCCAGCAGTTTACTAGGTCAGCAAGAGACCCAGTACTTC
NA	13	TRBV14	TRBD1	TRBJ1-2	CASSPGTAYGYTF	TGTGCCAGCAGCCCCGGGACAGCGTATGGCTACACCTTC
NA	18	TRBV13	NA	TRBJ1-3	CASSSQGSPVHSGNTIYF	TGTGCCAGCAGCTCCCAGGGGTCCCCAGTCCACTCTGGAAACACCATATATTTT
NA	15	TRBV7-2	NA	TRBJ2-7	CASSQRRGPTYEQYF	TGTGCCAGCAGCCAAAGGAGGGGCCCGACCTACGAGCAGTACTTC
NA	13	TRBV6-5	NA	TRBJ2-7	CASSTRGPYEQYF	TGTGCCAGCAGTACCAGGGGCCCCTACGAGCAGTACTTC